This T cell receptor beta chain was retrieved from a study of blood T cell repertoires in COVID-19. Trimming took off 3 bases at V and 1 base at J, with 10 bases between the two ends. The length of the CDR3 is 15 residues. The germline gives CDR1 LGHDT, CDR2 YNNKEL (reference sequence). Measured with immunoSEQ multiplex PCR; TCRdb has only the in-frame clones, and not every one. The sample comprises 200,000 to 250,000 clones, 83% of which are singletons, and about 1.3% rests with the top ten. To note about this clone: Other DNA sequences in the sample encode the same CDR3.

The chain joins TRBV3-1 (or the pseudogene TRBV3-2) to TRBJ1-3; a possible D gene is TRBD1 (6 bases). The origin of this receptor is a woman in her twenties or thirties with COVID-19, enrolled during active disease. The sequenced sample was peripheral blood. Written as DNA, the CDR3 is TGTGCCAGCAGCCAGGGGACAAGATCTGGAAACACCATATATTTT. Its protein is CASSQGTRSGNTIYF.